This TCR beta chain was observed in a study of post-analysis software for immune sequencing data. Prepared TCR beta cDNA libraries contained unique molecular identifiers. Each CDR3 protein is one row after TCRdb ran MiXCR on the PCR reads. Found here are 400,000 to 500,000 distinct CDR3 sequences, about 39% of them singletons; the top ten hold less than 8%. This clonotype was observed a few times. The antigen is undetermined. The CDR3 has 16 residues. CDR1 is MNHNY and CDR2 is SVGAGI in the germline V gene (reference sequence). V was clipped by 1 base and J by 3 bases; unmatched bases: 8. Study-level points and caveats: Roughly five TRBV segments appeared more often in patients than in controls, and TRBV5-6, TRBV5-1 and TRBV20-1 were among these.

The chain joins TRBV6-6 to TRBJ1-1; 7 nucleotides align to TRBD1. The TCR sequence derives from a girl under 10 years old with multiple sclerosis. The sequencing input was blood. As DNA, the CDR3 is TGTGCCAGCAGTTACTGGGTAGGGGGCCGAGACACTGAAGCTTTCTTT. Protein product: CASSYWVGGRDTEAFF.